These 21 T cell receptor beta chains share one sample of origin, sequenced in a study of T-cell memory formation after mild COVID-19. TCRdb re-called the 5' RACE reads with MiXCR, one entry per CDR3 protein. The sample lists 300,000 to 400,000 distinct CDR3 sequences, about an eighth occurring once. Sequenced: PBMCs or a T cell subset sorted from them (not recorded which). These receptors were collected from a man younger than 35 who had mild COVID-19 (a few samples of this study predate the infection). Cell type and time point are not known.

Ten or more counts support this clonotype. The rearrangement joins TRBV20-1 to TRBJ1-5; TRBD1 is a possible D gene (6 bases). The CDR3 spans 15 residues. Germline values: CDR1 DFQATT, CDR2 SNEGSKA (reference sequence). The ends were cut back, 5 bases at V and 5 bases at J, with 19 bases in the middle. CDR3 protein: CSAPIRGGEYQPQHF. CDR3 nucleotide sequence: TGCAGTGCTCCTATTAGGGGGGGCGAGTATCAGCCCCAGCATTTT.

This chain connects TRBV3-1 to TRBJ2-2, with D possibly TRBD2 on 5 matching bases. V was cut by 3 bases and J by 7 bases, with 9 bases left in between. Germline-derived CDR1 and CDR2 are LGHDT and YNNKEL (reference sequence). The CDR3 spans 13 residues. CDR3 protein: CASSQPGDGELFF. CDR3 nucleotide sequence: TGTGCCAGCAGCCAGCCCGGGGACGGGGAGCTGTTTTTT. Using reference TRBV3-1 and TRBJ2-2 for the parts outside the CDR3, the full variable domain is DTAVSQTPKYLVTQMGNDKSIKCEQNLGHDTMYWYKQDSKKFLKIMFSYNNKELIINETVPNRFSPKSPDKAHLNLHINSLELGDSAVYFCASSQPGDGELFFGEGSRLTVL.

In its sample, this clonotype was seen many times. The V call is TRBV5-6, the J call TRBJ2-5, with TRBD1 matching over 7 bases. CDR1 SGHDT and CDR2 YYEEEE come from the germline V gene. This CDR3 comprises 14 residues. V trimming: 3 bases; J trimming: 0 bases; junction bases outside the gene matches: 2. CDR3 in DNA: TGTGCCAGCAGCTCCGGGACAGACCAAGAGACCCAGTACTTC. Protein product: CASSSGTDQETQYF.

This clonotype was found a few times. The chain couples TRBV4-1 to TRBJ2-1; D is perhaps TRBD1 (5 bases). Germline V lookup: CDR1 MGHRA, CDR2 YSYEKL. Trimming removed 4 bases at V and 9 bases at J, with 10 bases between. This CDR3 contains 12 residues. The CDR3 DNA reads TGCGCCAGCAGCCCCATAAGGGGTGAGCAGTTCTTC. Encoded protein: CASSPIRGEQFF.

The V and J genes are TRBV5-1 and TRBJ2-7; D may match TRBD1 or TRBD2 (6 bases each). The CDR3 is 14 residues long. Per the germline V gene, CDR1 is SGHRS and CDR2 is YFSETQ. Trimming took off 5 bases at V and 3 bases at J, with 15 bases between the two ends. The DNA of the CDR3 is TGCGCCAGCAGTGAAGAGGGGGGCGGCTACGAGCAGTACTTC. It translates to CASSEEGGGYEQYF.

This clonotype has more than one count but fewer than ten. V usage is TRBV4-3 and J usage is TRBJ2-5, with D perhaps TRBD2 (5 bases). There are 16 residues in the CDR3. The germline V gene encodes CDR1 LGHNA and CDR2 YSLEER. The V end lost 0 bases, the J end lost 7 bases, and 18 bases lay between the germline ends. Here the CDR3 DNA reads TGCGCCAGCAGCCAAGATTTGACTACCTTAGGACTGACCCAGTACTTC. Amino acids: CASSQDLTTLGLTQYF.

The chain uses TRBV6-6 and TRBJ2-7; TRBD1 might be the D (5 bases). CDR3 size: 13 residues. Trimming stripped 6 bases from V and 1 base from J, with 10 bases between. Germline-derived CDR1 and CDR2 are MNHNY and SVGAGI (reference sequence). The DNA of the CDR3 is TGTGCCAGCAGCATGGACATGTCCTACGAGCAGTACGTC. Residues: CASSMDMSYEQYV.

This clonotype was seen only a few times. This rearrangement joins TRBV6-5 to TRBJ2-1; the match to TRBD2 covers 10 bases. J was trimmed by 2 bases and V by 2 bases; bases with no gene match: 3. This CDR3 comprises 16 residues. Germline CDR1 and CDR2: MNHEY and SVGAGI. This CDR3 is CASSYLAGDTYNEQFF. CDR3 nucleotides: TGTGCCAGCAGTTACCTAGCGGGGGATACCTACAATGAGCAGTTCTTC.

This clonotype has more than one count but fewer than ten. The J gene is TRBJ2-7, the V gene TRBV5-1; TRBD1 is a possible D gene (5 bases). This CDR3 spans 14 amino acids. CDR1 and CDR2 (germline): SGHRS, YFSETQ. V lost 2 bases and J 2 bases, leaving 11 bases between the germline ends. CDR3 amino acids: CASSFRGMAYEQYF. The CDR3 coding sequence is TGCGCCAGCAGCTTTAGGGGTATGGCCTACGAGCAGTACTTC.

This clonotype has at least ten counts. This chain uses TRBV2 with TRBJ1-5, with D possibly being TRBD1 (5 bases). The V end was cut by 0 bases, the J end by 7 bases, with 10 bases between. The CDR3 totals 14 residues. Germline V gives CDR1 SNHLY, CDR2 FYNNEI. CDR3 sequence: CASSEAGRDQPQHF. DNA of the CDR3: TGTGCCAGCAGTGAAGCTGGCAGGGACCAGCCCCAGCATTTT. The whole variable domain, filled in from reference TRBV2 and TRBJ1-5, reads EPEVTQTPSHQVTQMGQEVILRCVPISNHLYFYWYRQILGQKVEFLVSFYNNEISEKSEIFDDQFSVERPDGSNFTLKIRSTKLEDSAMYFCASSEAGRDQPQHFGDGTRLSIL.

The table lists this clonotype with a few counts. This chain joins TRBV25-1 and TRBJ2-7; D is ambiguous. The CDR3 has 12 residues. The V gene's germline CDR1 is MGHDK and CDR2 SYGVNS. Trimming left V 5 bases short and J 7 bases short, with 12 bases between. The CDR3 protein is CASSFGPGEQYV. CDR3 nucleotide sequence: TGTGCCAGCAGTTTCGGACCTGGGGAGCAGTACGTC.

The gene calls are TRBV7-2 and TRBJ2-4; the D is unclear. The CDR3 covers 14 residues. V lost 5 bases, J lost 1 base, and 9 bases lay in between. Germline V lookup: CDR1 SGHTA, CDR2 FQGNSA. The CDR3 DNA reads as TGTGCCAGCAGCCCCCCGAGCGCCAAAAACATTCAGTACTTC. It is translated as CASSPPSAKNIQYF.

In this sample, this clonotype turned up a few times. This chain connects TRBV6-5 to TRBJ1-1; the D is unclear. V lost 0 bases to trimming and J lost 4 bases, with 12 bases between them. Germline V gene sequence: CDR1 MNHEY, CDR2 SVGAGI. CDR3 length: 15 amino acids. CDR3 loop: CASSYSRWSSTEAFF. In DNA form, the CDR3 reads TGTGCCAGCAGTTACTCCAGGTGGTCGAGCACTGAAGCTTTCTTT.

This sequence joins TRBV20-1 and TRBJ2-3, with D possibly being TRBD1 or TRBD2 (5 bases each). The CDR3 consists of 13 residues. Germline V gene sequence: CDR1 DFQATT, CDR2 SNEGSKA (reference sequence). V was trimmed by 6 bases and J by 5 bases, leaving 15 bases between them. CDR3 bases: TGCAGTGCAGAGGACGGGGCCGGAGATACGCAGTATTTT. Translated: CSAEDGAGDTQYF.

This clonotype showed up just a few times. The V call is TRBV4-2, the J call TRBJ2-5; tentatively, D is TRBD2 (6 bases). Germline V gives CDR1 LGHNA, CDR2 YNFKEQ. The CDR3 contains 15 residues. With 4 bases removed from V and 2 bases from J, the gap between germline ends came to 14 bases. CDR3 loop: CASSLSGAWQETQYF. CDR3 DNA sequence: TGTGCCAGCAGCCTTAGCGGCGCGTGGCAAGAGACCCAGTACTTC.

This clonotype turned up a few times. The CDR3 nucleotides read TGCAGCGTGCTGGTCACCGGGGAGCTGTTTTTT. Translating it yields CSVLVTGELFF. The V gene is TRBV29-1, the J gene TRBJ2-2, with unresolved D. Germline CDR1 reads SQVTM; CDR2 reads ANQGSEA. There are 11 residues in the CDR3. Deletions cut 6 bases from V and 4 bases from J, with 6 bases between.

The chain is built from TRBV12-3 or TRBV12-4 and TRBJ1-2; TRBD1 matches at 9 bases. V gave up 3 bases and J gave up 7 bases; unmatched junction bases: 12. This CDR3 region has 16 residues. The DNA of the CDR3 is TGTGCCAGCAGTTTGGGGTTCCGCGGGACAGGGCTTGGCTACACCTTC. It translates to CASSLGFRGTGLGYTF.

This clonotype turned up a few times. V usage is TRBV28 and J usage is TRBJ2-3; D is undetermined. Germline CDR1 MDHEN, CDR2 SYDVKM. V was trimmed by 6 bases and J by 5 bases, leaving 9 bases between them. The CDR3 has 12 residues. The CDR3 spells CASSLIRDTQYF. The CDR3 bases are TGTGCCAGCAGCCTTATAAGAGATACGCAGTATTTT.

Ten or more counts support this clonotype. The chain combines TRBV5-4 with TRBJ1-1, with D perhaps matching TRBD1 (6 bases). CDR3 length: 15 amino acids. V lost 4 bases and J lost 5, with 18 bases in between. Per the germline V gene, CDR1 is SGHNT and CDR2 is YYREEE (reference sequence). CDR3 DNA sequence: TGTGCCAGCAGCAACAAGTTCGGGGGCCGGACTGAAGCTTTCTTT. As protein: CASSNKFGGRTEAFF. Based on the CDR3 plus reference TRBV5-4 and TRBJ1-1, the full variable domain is ETGVTQSPTHLIKTRGQQVTLRCSSQSGHNTVSWYQQALGQGPQFIFQYYREEENGRGNFPPRFSGLQFPNYSSELNVNALELDDSALYLCASSNKFGGRTEAFFGQGTRLTVV.

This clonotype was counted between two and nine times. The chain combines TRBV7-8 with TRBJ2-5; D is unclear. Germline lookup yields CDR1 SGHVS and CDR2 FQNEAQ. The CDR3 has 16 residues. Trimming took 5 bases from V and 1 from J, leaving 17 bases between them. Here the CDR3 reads CASSKRANNLQETQYF. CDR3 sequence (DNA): TGTGCCAGCAGCAAACGGGCTAACAACCTCCAAGAGACCCAGTACTTC.

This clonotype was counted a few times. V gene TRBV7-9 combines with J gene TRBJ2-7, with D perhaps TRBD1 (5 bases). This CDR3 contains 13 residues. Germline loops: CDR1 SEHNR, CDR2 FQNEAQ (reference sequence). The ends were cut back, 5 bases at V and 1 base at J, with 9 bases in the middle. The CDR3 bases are TGTGCCAGCAGCGGGCAGGGTTCCTACGAGCAGTACTTC. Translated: CASSGQGSYEQYF.